Listed below are T cell receptor beta chains from one sample, sequenced in a study of T cell responses to AZD1222 COVID-19 vaccine. Measured with immunoSEQ multiplex PCR; TCRdb has only the in-frame clones, and not every one. The sample yields about 120,000 clones, 88% seen once. The input for sequencing was peripheral blood, taken on day 0 of AZD1222 vaccination. The receptor set was obtained from an adult in good health. CDR3s include the opening cysteine and the closing phenylalanine or tryptophan. A D gene is named only where the DNA matches it firmly. For some rows the clone size is stated as once, few or many, or as a class when expanded; others skip it.

abundance	v_gene	j_gene	d_gene	CDR3nt	CDR3aa
-	TRBV11-3	TRBJ2-2	-	TGTGCCAGCAGCCCCCATTCGATATCAACGAACACCGGGGAGCTGTTTTTT	CASSPHSISTNTGELFF
-	TRBV5-4	TRBJ2-1	-	TGTGCCAGCAGCTTGGCCAGTCGCGATGAGCAGTTCTTC	CASSLASRDEQFF
once	TRBV7-9	TRBJ1-3	-	TGTGCCAGCAGCCATCCGGGGGTCGCCGGAAACACCATATATTTT	CASSHPGVAGNTIYF
few	TRBV10-3	TRBJ1-1	TRBD1	TGTGCCATCAGCGGACAGGGACTAAACACTGAAGCTTTCTTT	CAISGQGLNTEAFF
-	TRBV5-5	TRBJ1-6	-	TGTGCCAGCAACACTTACTACAGGGCTCCACAGAATTCACCCCTCCACTTT	CASNTYYRAPQNSPLHF
-	TRBV5-1	TRBJ1-2	-	TGCGCCAGCCCCGGACGGACAATCGCTCGAGCTAACTATGGCTACACCTTC	CASPGRTIARANYGYTF
-	TRBV7-9	TRBJ2-7	-	TGTGCCAGCACCGTAGCCCCAGTCTACGAGCAGTACTTC	CASTVAPVYEQYF
-	TRBV6-2/TRBV6-3	TRBJ1-1	-	TGTGCCAGCAGTAGGGGCGCTGAAGCTTTCTTT	CASSRGAEAFF
-	TRBV5-4	TRBJ1-5	-	TGTGCCAGCAGCTTCTCGGGGGATAGCAATCAGCCCCAGCATTTT	CASSFSGDSNQPQHF
few	TRBV19	TRBJ2-5	TRBD2	TGTGCCAGTAGTACCGGACTAGCGGGGGGACAAGAGACCCAGTACTTC	CASSTGLAGGQETQYF
-	TRBV11-2	TRBJ1-4	TRBD1	TGTGCCAGCAGCTCGGACAGGGTATGGGAAAAACTGTTTTTT	CASSSDRVWEKLFF
-	TRBV5-1	TRBJ1-1	TRBD1	TGCGCCAGCAGCCGCGGGACAGTCACTGAAGCTTTCTTT	CASSRGTVTEAFF
-	TRBV11-2	TRBJ1-3	-	TGTGCCAGCAGCTCACTTGGGTTAAACACCATATATTTT	CASSSLGLNTIYF
-	TRBV7-9	TRBJ1-1	-	TGTGCCAGCAGCTCAGGTTACGGGGACACTGAAGCTTTCTTT	CASSSGYGDTEAFF
-	TRBV18	TRBJ2-7	-	TGTGCCAGCTCACCACCAGGGAGTATGAGCTCCTACGAGCAGTACTTC	CASSPPGSMSSYEQYF
once	TRBV7-2	TRBJ2-7	-	TGTGCCAGCAGCTTTAAGGGAGACAGCCACTACGAGCAGTACTTC	CASSFKGDSHYEQYF
few	TRBV2	TRBJ1-2	-	TGTGCCAGCAGTGAAACGACAGTTAACTATGGCTACACCTTC	CASSETTVNYGYTF